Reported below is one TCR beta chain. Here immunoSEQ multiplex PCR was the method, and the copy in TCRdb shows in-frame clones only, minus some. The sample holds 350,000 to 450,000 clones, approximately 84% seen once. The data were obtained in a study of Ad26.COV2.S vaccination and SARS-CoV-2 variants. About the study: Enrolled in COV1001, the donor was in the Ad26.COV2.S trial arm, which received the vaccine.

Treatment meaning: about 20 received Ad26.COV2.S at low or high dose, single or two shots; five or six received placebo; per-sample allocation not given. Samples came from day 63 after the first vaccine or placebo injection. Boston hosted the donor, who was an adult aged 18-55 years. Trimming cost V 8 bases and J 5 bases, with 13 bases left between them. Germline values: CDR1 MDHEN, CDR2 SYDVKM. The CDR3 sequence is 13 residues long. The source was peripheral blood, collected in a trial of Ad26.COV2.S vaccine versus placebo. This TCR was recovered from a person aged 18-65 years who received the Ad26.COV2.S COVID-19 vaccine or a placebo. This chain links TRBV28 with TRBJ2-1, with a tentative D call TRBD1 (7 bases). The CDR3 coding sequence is TGTGCCAGCTGGAGGGACAGACACAATGAGCAGTTCTTC. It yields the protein CASWRDRHNEQFF.